Listed below are T cell receptor beta chains from one sample, sequenced in a study of beta chain features in type 1 diabetes. The repertoire was sequenced with immunoSEQ multiplex PCR; TCRdb's copy has only in-frame clones and lacks some. The sample carries under 300,000 clones, about 15% recorded once. The specimen was naive CD4+ T cells from blood. The receptor source for this set is a man younger than 40 with type 1 diabetes. The CDR3 runs from the conserved cysteine through the conserved F or W. D genes are given only for firm matches. Size is stated for part of the rows, as once, few or many counts, or as a class when the clone is expanded.

CDR3 protein | CDR3 DNA | J gene | D gene | clone size | V gene
CASSPGGGQTQETQYF | TGTGCCAGCAGCCCCGGAGGGGGACAGACTCAAGAGACCCAGTACTTC | TRBJ2-5 | . | . | TRBV9
CASSFSQGRETQYF | TGTGCCAGCAGCTTCTCACAGGGGAGGGAGACCCAGTACTTC | TRBJ2-5 | . | . | TRBV5-5
CASGLGLDVEQYF | TGTGCTAGTGGTTTGGGACTAGACGTCGAGCAGTACTTC | TRBJ2-7 | . | few | TRBV12-5
CASSHGTGVNTEAFF | TGCGCCAGCAGCCACGGGACAGGGGTGAACACTGAAGCTTTCTTT | TRBJ1-1 | TRBD1 | . | TRBV5-1
CASSLGQNQETQYF | TGTGCCAGCAGCCTGGGACAGAACCAAGAGACCCAGTACTTC | TRBJ2-5 | TRBD1 | . | TRBV5-6
CASSYSTSSSYEQYF | TGTGCCAGCAGTTATTCGACTAGCTCTTCCTACGAGCAGTACTTC | TRBJ2-7 | TRBD2 | . | TRBV6-6
CASSPGGRETQYF | TGTGCCAGCAGCCCAGGAGGAAGGGAGACCCAGTACTTC | TRBJ2-5 | . | . | TRBV6-6
CASSSVIADTQYF | TGTGCCAGCAGTTCGGTTATTGCAGATACGCAGTATTTT | TRBJ2-3 | . | few | TRBV6-6
CASSPDSYGYTF | TGTGCCAGCTCACCCGACAGCTATGGCTACACCTTC | TRBJ1-2 | . | few | TRBV18
CASSQTGPQAFF | TGTGCCAGCAGCCAGACAGGACCTCAAGCTTTCTTT | TRBJ1-1 | . | few | TRBV7-9
CASSQDSNRLNTEAFF | TGCGCCAGCAGCCAAGATAGTAACAGGCTGAACACTGAAGCTTTCTTT | TRBJ1-1 | . | few | TRBV4-1
CASSVVSGGTGELFF | TGTGCCAGCAGCGTAGTTAGCGGGGGCACCGGGGAGCTGTTTTTT | TRBJ2-2 | TRBD2 | few | TRBV9
CASSLPHRVPGELFF | TGTGCCAGCAGCTTACCCCACAGGGTTCCTGGGGAGCTGTTTTTT | TRBJ2-2 | . | . | TRBV5-8
CASSPPGARANIQYF | TGTGCCAGCTCACCACCGGGGGCGCGGGCAAACATTCAGTACTTC | TRBJ2-4 | . | . | TRBV18
CASSYGGAREQYF | TGTGCCAGCAGTTACGGCGGAGCTCGGGAGCAGTACTTC | TRBJ2-7 | . | few | TRBV6-6
CASSASGRDTQYF | TGTGCCAGCAGCGCTAGTGGGAGGGATACGCAGTATTTT | TRBJ2-3 | . | many | TRBV7-9